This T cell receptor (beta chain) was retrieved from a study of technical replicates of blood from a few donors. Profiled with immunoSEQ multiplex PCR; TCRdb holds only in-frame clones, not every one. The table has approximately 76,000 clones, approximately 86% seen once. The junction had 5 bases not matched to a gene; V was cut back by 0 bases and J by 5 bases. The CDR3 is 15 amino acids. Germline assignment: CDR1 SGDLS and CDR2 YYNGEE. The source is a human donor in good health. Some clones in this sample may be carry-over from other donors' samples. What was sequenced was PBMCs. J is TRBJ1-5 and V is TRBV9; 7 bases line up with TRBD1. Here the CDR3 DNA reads TGTGCCAGCAGCGTAGGGGCAGGGGGAGATCAGCCCCAGCATTTT. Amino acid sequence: CASSVGAGGDQPQHF.